The 21 T cell receptor beta chains below come from one sample, sequenced in a study of beta chain features in type 1 diabetes. Notes on the study in general: All four CD4+ subsets of Type 1 diabetes patients contained TCRB CDR3s that were moderately but significantly shorter.

Their specific antigens are unknown. Of the isolated RNA, all was reverse transcribed, and so the sequenced material was expressed TCRB transcripts. Measured with immunoSEQ multiplex PCR; TCRdb has only the in-frame clones, and not every one. The table lists nearly 700,000 clones, around an eighth of them singletons. The sample was naive CD4+ T cells from blood. The receptor set was obtained from a man younger than 30 with type 1 diabetes.

The J gene is TRBJ1-6, the V gene TRBV30; the D is unclear. CDR1 is GTSNPN and CDR2 is SVGIG in the germline V gene (reference sequence). The CDR3 spans 16 residues. V shed 7 bases and J shed 0 bases, with 16 bases lying between them. The CDR3: CASEIRLSSYNSPLHF. In nucleotides, the CDR3 is TGTGCCTCCGAAATACGACTGAGCTCCTATAATTCACCCCTCCACTTT.

The chain combines TRBV30 with TRBJ2-1; D possibly corresponds to TRBD2 (7 bases). Germline-derived CDR1 and CDR2 are GTSNPN and SVGIG (reference sequence). The CDR3 has 13 residues. The CDR3 sequence: CALRGGPYNEQFF. DNA of the CDR3: TGTGCTCTAAGGGGGGGCCCTTACAATGAGCAGTTCTTC.

The table lists this clone with a few counts. The V call is TRBV30, the J call TRBJ1-5, with 8 bases matching TRBD1. This CDR3 has 14 residues. Germline trimming cut 3 bases from V and 6 bases from J; bases unmatched to any gene: 7. Germline values: CDR1 GTSNPN, CDR2 SVGIG (reference sequence). DNA of the CDR3: TGTGCCTGGAGGGCAGGGGGCTCGACTCAGCCCCAGCATTTT. Translating it yields CAWRAGGSTQPQHF.

CDR3 in DNA: TGTGCCAGCAGCTTAGGCGTCCCGAGGGCCCAGTACTTC. This translates into CASSLGVPRAQYF. The chain carries TRBV7-9 and TRBJ2-5, with D possibly TRBD2 on 5 matching bases. The CDR3 contains 13 residues. Per the germline V gene, CDR1 is SEHNR and CDR2 is FQNEAQ (reference sequence). The V end was cut by 1 base, the J end by 9 bases, with 12 bases between.

This chain joins TRBV30 and TRBJ2-3; D unresolved. Germline V CDR1 and CDR2: GTSNPN, SVGIG (reference sequence). The CDR3 contains 13 residues. V was cut by 1 base and J by 0 bases, with 5 bases left in between. Here the CDR3 reads CAWSAFSTDTQYF. The CDR3 coding sequence is TGTGCCTGGAGTGCCTTTAGCACAGATACGCAGTATTTT.

This clone was counted only a few times. The chain couples TRBV30 to TRBJ1-1; a possible D gene is TRBD1 (5 bases). Germline V gene sequence: CDR1 GTSNPN, CDR2 SVGIG (reference sequence). V was clipped by 0 bases and J by 1 base, with 9 bases between them. The CDR3 is 14 amino acids. This chain's CDR3 is CAWSVGAGNTEAFF. The CDR3 DNA sequence: TGTGCCTGGAGTGTAGGGGCAGGGAACACTGAAGCTTTCTTT.

V and J are TRBV7-8 and TRBJ1-2, with D perhaps matching TRBD1 (5 bases). CDR1 and CDR2 from the germline V gene are SGHVS and FQNEAQ. Trimming left V 5 bases short and J 2 bases short, with 6 bases between. This CDR3 has 12 residues. The DNA of the CDR3 is TGTGCCAGCAGCCGACAGAACTATGGCTACACCTTC. Its protein is CASSRQNYGYTF.

This clone was detected a few times. This chain connects TRBV7-9 to TRBJ1-2; no clear D gene. Germline values: CDR1 SEHNR, CDR2 FQNEAQ (reference sequence). The CDR3 contains 14 residues. Trimming left V 1 base short and J 6 bases short, with 12 bases between. The CDR3 protein is CASSLDQGSDGYTF. CDR3 nucleotide sequence: TGTGCCAGCAGCTTAGACCAAGGATCCGATGGCTACACCTTC. The entire variable domain, with the rest obtained from reference TRBV7-9 and TRBJ1-2, is as follows: DTGVSQNPRHKITKRGQNVTFRCDPISEHNRLYWYRQTLGQGPEFLTYFQNEAQLEKSRLLSDRFSAERPKGSFSTLEIQRTEQGDSAMYLCASSLDQGSDGYTFGSGTRLTVV.

The V gene is TRBV11-2, the J gene TRBJ2-7, with D unresolved. Germline CDR1 SGHAT, CDR2 FQNNGV. The length of the CDR3 is 12 residues. Trimming took 3 bases from V and 7 from J, leaving 10 bases between them. The CDR3 DNA reads TGTGCCAGCAGCTTTGCCCAGTGGGAGCAGTACTTC. Protein product: CASSFAQWEQYF. Full variable domain (outside the CDR3, taken from reference TRBV11-2 and TRBJ2-7): EAGVAQSPRYKIIEKRQSVAFWCNPISGHATLYWYQQILGQGPKLLIQFQNNGVVDDSQLPKDRFSAERLKGVDSTLKIQPAKLEDSAVYLCASSFAQWEQYFGPGTRLTVT.

This chain connects TRBV5-4 to TRBJ2-1, with 9 bases lining up with TRBD1. Germline CDR1 reads SGHNT; CDR2 reads YYREEE (reference sequence). With V trimmed by 4 bases and J by 7 bases, 9 bases remained unmatched. The CDR3 has 15 amino acids. In DNA form, the CDR3 reads TGTGCCAGCAGCCGGGGGGACAGGGTTGGGAATGAGCAGTTCTTC. It specifies CASSRGDRVGNEQFF.

This clone has only a few counts. V gene TRBV9 combines with J gene TRBJ2-1, with D possibly matching TRBD1 (6 bases). The V gene's germline CDR1 is SGDLS and CDR2 YYNGEE. CDR3 size: 15 residues. V was pared by 4 bases and J by 2 bases, with 13 bases between. CDR3 residues: CASSPRDIAYNEQFF. CDR3 bases: TGTGCCAGCAGCCCCCGGGACATAGCCTACAATGAGCAGTTCTTC.

The chain has TRBV5-1 and TRBJ2-7; weak D call: TRBD1 (6 bases). This CDR3 region has 13 residues. Germline CDR1 and CDR2: SGHRS and YFSETQ. V was shortened by 0 bases and J by 6 bases, with 10 bases between the two germline ends. CDR3 in amino acids: CASSLEGGSEQYF. The CDR3 DNA is TGCGCCAGCAGCTTGGAAGGGGGAAGCGAGCAGTACTTC.

This clone was observed a handful of times. This same CDR3 is encoded by further DNA sequences in the sample. The V and J genes are TRBV9 and TRBJ2-3; either TRBD1 or TRBD2 may supply D (6 bases each). The CDR3 consists of 14 residues. Trimming took 0 bases from V and 6 from J, leaving 11 bases between them. Germline-derived CDR1 and CDR2 are SGDLS and YYNGEE. CDR3 coding DNA: TGTGCCAGCAGCGTAGGTCCGGGGGCCGATACGCAGTATTTT. Protein: CASSVGPGADTQYF.

The rearrangement uses TRBV13 and TRBJ2-7, with 7 nucleotides matching TRBD1. V shed 0 bases, J shed 6 bases, and the junction held 5 bases outside the gene matches. Germline values: CDR1 PRHDT, CDR2 FYEKMQ (reference sequence). CDR3 length: 14 residues. The CDR3 loop is CASSLGTGSPEQYF. As DNA, the CDR3 is TGTGCCAGCAGCTTAGGGACAGGGTCGCCCGAGCAGTACTTC.

This clone appeared a few times. CDR3 loop: CASSLYPADTQYF. In DNA, the CDR3 is TGTGCCAGCAGCTTATATCCGGCAGATACGCAGTATTTT. V is TRBV7-9 and J is TRBJ2-3; D is ambiguous. In germline, CDR1 is SEHNR, CDR2 FQNEAQ (reference sequence). This CDR3 spans 13 amino acids. V was trimmed by 2 bases and J by 4 bases, leaving 7 bases between them.

The rearrangement joins TRBV6-6 to TRBJ1-1; tentative D call: TRBD1 (5 bases). This CDR3 is built from 13 residues. Trimming left V 6 bases short and J 3 bases short, with 11 bases between. Germline assignment: CDR1 MNHNY and CDR2 SVGAGI (reference sequence). For the CDR3, the DNA is TGTGCCAGCAGGCAGGGAGGTGACACTGAAGCTTTCTTT. Translating it yields CASRQGGDTEAFF.

V usage is TRBV11-3 and J usage is TRBJ2-7; D possibly corresponds to TRBD1 (5 bases). Trimming cost V 5 bases and J 2 bases, with 10 bases left between them. The CDR3 consists of 13 residues. In germline, CDR1 is SGHNT, CDR2 YENEEA. DNA of the CDR3: TGTGCCAGCAGCCCCGACAGAGCCTACGAGCAGTACTTC. Translated, it gives CASSPDRAYEQYF. The entire variable domain, with the rest obtained from reference TRBV11-3 and TRBJ2-7, is as follows: EAGVVQSPRYKIIEKKQPVAFWCNPISGHNTLYWYLQNLGQGPELLIRYENEEAVDDSQLPKDRFSAERLKGVDSTLKIQPAELGDSAVYLCASSPDRAYEQYFGPGTRLTVT.

In its sample, this clone was seen a few times. This chain connects TRBV19 to TRBJ2-2; TRBD2 is a possible D gene (5 bases). The CDR3 sequence is 12 residues long. V was cut by 7 bases and J by 7 bases, with 10 bases left in between. Germline V gene data show CDR1 as LNHDA and CDR2 as SQIVND (reference sequence). Here the CDR3 reads CASTGVGGELFF. The CDR3 DNA sequence: TGTGCCAGTACCGGGGTTGGCGGGGAGCTGTTTTTT.

The table lists this clone with a few counts. The chain employs TRBV7-2 and TRBJ1-5; a weak D match, TRBD1 (5 bases). Looked up from germline, CDR1 is SGHTA and CDR2 is FQGNSA. Trimming removed 2 bases at V and 3 bases at J, with 14 bases between. This CDR3 comprises 16 residues. The CDR3 sequence is CASSLSWGSHNQPQHF. In DNA, the CDR3 is TGTGCCAGCAGCTTATCTTGGGGCAGCCACAATCAGCCCCAGCATTTT.

In its sample, this clone was seen a few times. V and J are TRBV27 and TRBJ2-5, with a weak D call TRBD1 (6 bases). CDR3 length equals 14 residues. Trimming left V 3 bases short and J 2 bases short, with 10 bases between. Germline V gene data show CDR1 as MNHEY and CDR2 as SMNVEV (reference sequence). The CDR3 region is CASSLTGRQETQYF. For the CDR3, the DNA is TGTGCCAGCAGTTTGACAGGTCGACAAGAGACCCAGTACTTC.

The chain links TRBV20-1 to TRBJ1-1; D not resolved. The CDR3 is 11 residues long. Germline V gene lookup returns CDR1 DFQATT and CDR2 SNEGSKA (reference sequence). V shed 4 bases and J shed 4 bases, with 7 bases lying between them. CDR3 protein: CSATPGTEAFF. The DNA of the CDR3 is TGCAGTGCTACCCCAGGCACTGAAGCTTTCTTT.